This T cell receptor beta chain originates from a study of beta chain features in type 1 diabetes. Study conclusions and caveats: Shortening that was moderate but significant affected the TCRB CDR3s of Type 1 diabetes patients in all four CD4+ subsets. The cDNA sequencing approach could over-represent high-TCR-expressing cells.

This clone was found a few times. Its target is unknown. Each sorted fraction was over 98% pure. This CDR3 spans 11 amino acids. Germline assignment: CDR1 DFQATT and CDR2 SNEGSKA (reference sequence). Isolated RNA was reverse transcribed in full, so expressed TCRB transcripts were sequenced. Generated by immunoSEQ multiplex PCR, the TCRdb table keeps only in-frame clones and is missing some. The sample lists 95,000 to 110,000 clones; over 25% were seen once. This TCR was sampled from a woman under 30 with type 1 diabetes. The source material was central memory CD4+ T cells from blood. This chain links TRBV20-1 with TRBJ2-1; D is uncertain. CDR3 in DNA: TGCAGGACTCCGGGTTTAAATGAGCAGTTCTTC. It translates to CRTPGLNEQFF.